Below, 23 T cell receptor beta chains from the same sample are listed, as sequenced in a study of blood T cell repertoires in COVID-19. TCRdb's copy holds only in-frame clones and misses some; the assay was immunoSEQ multiplex PCR. The repertoire has over 200,000 clones, nearly 90% of them found once; the top ten carry less than 15%. The source material was peripheral blood. The source is a woman under 30 who had recovered from COVID-19.

The V gene is TRBV5-1, the J gene TRBJ2-7; the D gene is possibly TRBD2 (5 bases). CDR1 is SGHRS, CDR2 YFSETQ, per germline. CDR3 length: 13 residues. Deletions cut 2 bases from V and 2 bases from J, with 8 bases between. The CDR3 region is CASSFERTYEQYF. The CDR3 region has the DNA TGCGCCAGCAGCTTCGAGCGGACCTACGAGCAGTACTTC.

This chain connects TRBV6-5 to TRBJ1-6, with 7 bases matching TRBD1. The CDR3 extends over 15 amino acids. V lost 4 bases, J lost 10 bases, and 10 bases stayed unmatched. Germline V gene data show CDR1 as MNHEY and CDR2 as SVGAGI. DNA of the CDR3: TGTGCCAGCAGTTTTTCCCCGACAGGGAAGTCACCCCTCCACTTT. Translating it yields CASSFSPTGKSPLHF.

This chain connects TRBV3-1 (or the pseudogene TRBV3-2) to TRBJ2-2; D call uncertain. CDR1 and CDR2 (germline): LGHDT, YNNKEL (reference sequence). V was shortened by 4 bases and J by 3 bases, with 3 bases between the two germline ends. The CDR3 totals 12 residues. The CDR3 DNA reads as TGTGCCAGCAGCCCCTACACCGGGGAGCTGTTTTTT. Translating it yields CASSPYTGELFF.

The chain uses TRBV6-1 and TRBJ2-1; maybe TRBD1 (6 bases). V lost 0 bases, J lost 8 bases, and 11 bases lay in between. The V gene's germline CDR1 is MNHNS and CDR2 SASEGT. There are 14 residues in the CDR3. The chain's CDR3 is CASSEASGVDEQFF. CDR3 sequence (DNA): TGTGCCAGCAGTGAAGCCTCAGGGGTCGATGAGCAGTTCTTC.

V and J are TRBV6-4 and TRBJ1-2; TRBD1 is a possible D gene (5 bases). The V gene lost 0 bases and the J gene lost 8 bases, with 19 bases spanning the gap. CDR3 size: 16 residues. Germline assignment: CDR1 MRHNA and CDR2 SNTAGT. The CDR3 region is CASSDSRAGERRGYTF. CDR3 sequence (DNA): TGTGCCAGCAGTGACTCGAGAGCGGGGGAGAGGAGAGGCTACACCTTC.

This chain links TRBV4-3 with TRBJ2-7; 10 nucleotides match TRBD2. CDR3 length: 14 amino acids. The trim removed 5 bases at V and 6 bases at J, leaving 7 bases unmatched. Per the germline V gene, CDR1 is LGHNA and CDR2 is YSLEER. CDR3 region: CASSEGLAGAEQYF. In DNA form, the CDR3 reads TGCGCCAGCAGCGAAGGGCTAGCGGGAGCCGAGCAGTACTTC.

The chain couples TRBV19 to TRBJ1-1; D is unresolved. CDR3 size: 13 residues. The germline V gene has CDR1 LNHDA and CDR2 SQIVND (reference sequence). V lost 7 bases, J lost 0 bases, and 9 bases lay in between. The DNA for the CDR3 is TGTGCCAGTACCGACACCGTGAACACTGAAGCTTTCTTT. The encoded protein is CASTDTVNTEAFF.

The chain couples TRBV6-2 or TRBV6-3 to TRBJ2-7; 9 nucleotides match TRBD2. CDR3 length equals 18 residues. The V segment lost 2 bases and the J segment 2 bases; nucleotides outside the gene matches: 13. Germline V gives CDR1 MNHEY, CDR2 SVGEGT. CDR3 sequence: CASSYGVFRLAATYEQYF. The CDR3 DNA follows: TGTGCCAGCAGTTACGGGGTATTTCGACTAGCGGCAACCTACGAGCAGTACTTC.

A single count supports this clone. The chain combines TRBV7-9 with TRBJ1-1, with 8 bases identical to TRBD1. J lost 3 bases, V lost 4 bases, and 7 bases had no gene match. Germline V gives CDR1 SEHNR, CDR2 FQNEAQ (reference sequence). The CDR3 extends over 15 amino acids. The CDR3 region is CASSSGTGAHTEAFF. The CDR3 nucleotides are TGTGCCAGCAGCTCTGGGACAGGAGCGCACACTGAAGCTTTCTTT.

The chain recombines TRBV27 with TRBJ1-6, with 8 nucleotides matching TRBD1. The CDR3 covers 16 residues. V was pared by 7 bases and J by 0 bases, with 5 bases of the junction left unmatched. CDR1 is MNHEY, CDR2 SMNVEV, per germline (reference sequence). The CDR3 region has the DNA TGTGCCAGCAAAACAGGGGGAGGCTCCTATAATTCACCCCTCCACTTT. Translated: CASKTGGGSYNSPLHF.

This chain connects TRBV5-1 to TRBJ2-3; 7 bases are a match to TRBD1. CDR3 length equals 15 residues. V was clipped by 2 bases and J by 3 bases; unmatched bases: 6. The germline gives CDR1 SGHRS, CDR2 YFSETQ. The CDR3 reads CASSFTGVGTDTQYF. The DNA for the CDR3 is TGCGCCAGCAGCTTTACAGGGGTGGGGACAGATACGCAGTATTTT. The full variable domain, its missing parts supplied by reference TRBV5-1 and TRBJ2-3, is KAGVTQTPRYLIKTRGQQVTLSCSPISGHRSVSWYQQTPGQGLQFLFEYFSETQRNKGNFPGRFSGRQFSNSRSEMNVSTLELGDSALYLCASSFTGVGTDTQYFGPGTRLTVL.

The rearrangement links TRBV3-1 (or the pseudogene TRBV3-2) to TRBJ2-3; 11 bases align to TRBD2. The CDR3 consists of 15 residues. J lost 4 bases, V lost 5 bases, and 5 bases had no gene match. Germline V gene lookup returns CDR1 LGHDT and CDR2 YNNKEL (reference sequence). CDR3 sequence (DNA): TGTGCCAGCAGCGAAACTAGCGGGAGCCCAGATACGCAGTATTTT. Translating it yields CASSETSGSPDTQYF.

The rearrangement uses TRBV18 and TRBJ2-3; 9 bases match TRBD1. The CDR3 contains 15 residues. CDR1 and CDR2 (germline): KGHSH, LQKENI. Unmatched junction bases numbered 8, after V lost 5 bases and J lost 5 bases. CDR3: CASSSPGQGEDTQYF. As DNA, the CDR3 is TGTGCCAGCTCATCGCCGGGACAGGGAGAAGATACGCAGTATTTT.

The chain couples TRBV14 to TRBJ2-2, with D perhaps TRBD1 (7 bases). This CDR3 contains 13 residues. The V end lost 4 bases, the J end lost 6 bases, and 9 bases lay between the germline ends. CDR1 and CDR2 from the germline V gene are SGHDN and FVKESK. The CDR3 DNA follows: TGTGCCAGCAGCCCCAGGGGGGCCGGGGAGCTGTTTTTT. Translating gives CASSPRGAGELFF.

This clone was seen a single time. This chain joins TRBV7-3 and TRBJ2-7; 9 bases map to TRBD2. Germline CDR1 and CDR2: SGHTA and FQGTGA. There are 14 residues in the CDR3. The J segment lost 0 bases and the V segment lost 5 bases, leaving 2 bases of the junction unmatched. The CDR3 region has the DNA TGTGCCAGCAGCCCGGGACTAGCCTCCTACGAGCAGTACTTC. As protein: CASSPGLASYEQYF.

V usage is TRBV5-1 and J usage is TRBJ2-1; D perhaps matches TRBD1 (5 bases). The germline V gene has CDR1 SGHRS and CDR2 YFSETQ. The germline V and J ends were trimmed by 0 bases and 2 bases, with 9 bases remaining between them. The length of the CDR3 is 15 residues. This chain's CDR3 is CASSLALDTYNEQFF. For the CDR3, the DNA is TGCGCCAGCAGCTTGGCCTTGGACACCTACAATGAGCAGTTCTTC. The variable domain in full, completed from reference TRBV5-1 and TRBJ2-1, reads KAGVTQTPRYLIKTRGQQVTLSCSPISGHRSVSWYQQTPGQGLQFLFEYFSETQRNKGNFPGRFSGRQFSNSRSEMNVSTLELGDSALYLCASSLALDTYNEQFFGPGTRLTVL.

This chain links TRBV6-5 with TRBJ2-6; tentatively, D is TRBD2 (5 bases). V lost 0 bases and J lost 16, with 16 bases in between. Germline assignment: CDR1 MNHEY and CDR2 SVGAGI. This CDR3 contains 14 residues. The CDR3 region is CASSYSREGPYLTF. In nucleotides, the CDR3 is TGTGCCAGCAGTTACTCGAGAGAGGGCCCCTATCTGACTTTC.

J is TRBJ1-1 and V is TRBV19, with D unresolved. This CDR3 contains 13 residues. Trimming pared 5 bases from V and 0 bases from J, leaving 7 bases between. Germline lookup yields CDR1 LNHDA and CDR2 SQIVND (reference sequence). Here the CDR3 DNA reads TGTGCCAGTAGTCACAGCATGAACACTGAAGCTTTCTTT. This translates into CASSHSMNTEAFF.

This chain connects TRBV7-8 to TRBJ2-7; the D gene is possibly TRBD1 (5 bases). The CDR3 has 13 residues. V was cut by 5 bases and J by 1 base, with 9 bases left in between. CDR1 is SGHVS, CDR2 FQNEAQ, per germline. The DNA of the CDR3 is TGTGCCAGCAGCCTACAGGTTTCCTACGAGCAGTACTTC. Protein product: CASSLQVSYEQYF.

The rearrangement links TRBV30 to TRBJ2-1; possible D gene TRBD2, 7 bases. V lost 5 bases and J 10 bases, leaving 18 bases between the germline ends. The length of the CDR3 is 13 residues. Germline assignment: CDR1 GTSNPN and CDR2 SVGIG (reference sequence). This chain's CDR3 is CAWGGALLGEQFF. The CDR3, as DNA: TGTGCCTGGGGGGGGGCTCTCCTTGGGGAGCAGTTCTTC. The whole variable domain, remainder taken from reference TRBV30 and TRBJ2-1, is SQTIHQWPATLVQPVGSPLSLECTVEGTSNPNLYWYRQAAGRGLQLLFYSVGIGQISSEVPQNLSASRPQDRQFILSSKKLLLSDSGFYLCAWGGALLGEQFFGPGTRLTVL.

The V and J genes are TRBV29-1 and TRBJ1-2, with a tentative D call TRBD1 (6 bases). This CDR3 spans 12 amino acids. Trimming removed 5 bases at V and 5 bases at J, with 12 bases between. Per germline, CDR1 SQVTM and CDR2 ANQGSEA. The CDR3 DNA follows: TGCAGCGTTCCGGACAGAGGATATGGCTACACCTTC. Its translation is CSVPDRGYGYTF.

The V call is TRBV18, the J call TRBJ1-3, with D perhaps TRBD1 (6 bases). Trimming stripped 6 bases from V and 3 bases from J, with 15 bases between. This CDR3 comprises 15 residues. Germline assignment: CDR1 KGHSH and CDR2 LQKENI. This CDR3 reads CASSPQGTVGNTIYF. The CDR3 DNA reads TGTGCCAGCTCTCCGCAGGGGACCGTTGGAAACACCATATATTTT.

The CDR3 coding sequence is TGTGCCAGTAGTGTGACTAGCGGGAGATACGAGCAGTACTTC. Translating it yields CASSVTSGRYEQYF. This chain joins TRBV19 and TRBJ2-7; TRBD2 agrees at 12 bases. The CDR3 is 14 amino acids. Trimming cost V 5 bases and J 4 bases; bases outside gene matches: 3. CDR1 is LNHDA and CDR2 is SQIVND in the germline V gene (reference sequence).